Included here is one T cell receptor (beta chain) sequence, with context. As handled by the study authors: Nucleated cell number was recorded as an estimate derived from reference gene primer amplification. Clones were read by immunoSEQ multiplex PCR, and TCRdb kept only the in-frame ones, dropping some. D and trimming were read from the DNA, whereas the V and J calls and clone size are those reported in that table. Altogether around 110,000 clones are present, 70% to 90% being singletons, with the ten largest covering 2% to 2.5%. The data are from a study of blood T cell repertoires in COVID-19. At the level of the study: The origin of the acute and convalescent COVID-19 samples was the United States, Italy and Spain. From T cells, B-cell-depleted T cells, or PBMCs came the material, which was cDNA or gDNA.

The clonotype was recovered from a young man with acute or convalescent COVID-19. Sequenced sample: peripheral blood.

CDR3 in amino acids: CASSDSPSNEQFF. The CDR3 nucleotides are TGTGCCAGCAGTGACTCTCCCTCCAATGAGCAGTTCTTC. The V gene is TRBV6-4, the J gene TRBJ2-1; no definite D call. V lost 0 bases and J 6 bases, leaving 6 bases between the germline ends. The CDR3 consists of 13 residues. The germline V gene encodes CDR1 MRHNA and CDR2 SNTAGT.